This T cell receptor beta chain was sequenced in a study of blood T cell repertoires in COVID-19. Across the study: Collection of acute and convalescent COVID-19 samples took place in the United States, Italy and Spain. PBMCs, B-cell-depleted T cells, or T cells were the source of the cDNA or gDNA that made up the material.

In the authors' workflow: Using reference gene primer amplification, nucleated cell counts were estimated. Sequencing was performed with immunoSEQ multiplex PCR; in TCRdb, only in-frame clones are kept and a portion is missing. The D gene and trimming were derived from the DNA, and the V and J assignments and clone size from that table. Among fewer than 250,000 clones, around 82% were seen once, and the ten largest hold 2% to 3%. The TCR originated in a woman in her forties with active or convalescent COVID-19. Sample: peripheral blood.

The CDR3 coding sequence is TGTGCCACCAGGAGGATGAGCTCTGGAAACACCATATATTTT. Amino acids: CATRRMSSGNTIYF. The V gene is TRBV15, the J gene TRBJ1-3; D remains unclear. V lost 6 bases, J lost 0 bases, and 9 bases lay in between. CDR1 is LNHNV, CDR2 YYDKDF, per germline (reference sequence). The CDR3 spans 14 residues.